This T cell receptor beta chain was captured by sequencing in a study of memory CD4+ T cells and cytomegalovirus serostatus. In the source study's methods: Out-of-frame sequences were removed, leaving 2,000,000 or so distinct TCRbeta sequences. Only in-frame clones appear in the TCRdb table, and some are missing; sequencing was by immunoSEQ multiplex PCR. V and J calls and clone size come straight from that table; D and trimming were deduced from the DNA. The repertoire holds 50,000 or so clones, with around 77% as singletons. The germline CDR1 and CDR2 sequences are KGHSH and LQKENI. V lost 6 bases to trimming and J lost 5 bases, with 8 bases between them. This CDR3 has 11 amino acids. A word on this clone: Its antigen is unknown.

Findings of the study overall: About 40% of the roughly 150 known CMV-associated TCRbeta sequences appeared in CD4+ memory. The CMV-associated TCR signature appears largely within the CD4+ memory repertoire.

Single viable CD3+CD4+CD8-CD45RO+ cells were sorted as the memory CD4+ T cells. Total CD4+ T cells were enriched by CD4 positive selection. The clonotype originates from an adult in good health and CMV-seronegative. The sample was memory CD4+ T cells from blood. The gene calls are TRBV18 and TRBJ2-7, with D hard to call. CDR3 sequence reads: CASSLENEQYF. The CDR3 DNA follows: TGTGCCAGCTCCCTGGAGAACGAGCAGTACTTC.